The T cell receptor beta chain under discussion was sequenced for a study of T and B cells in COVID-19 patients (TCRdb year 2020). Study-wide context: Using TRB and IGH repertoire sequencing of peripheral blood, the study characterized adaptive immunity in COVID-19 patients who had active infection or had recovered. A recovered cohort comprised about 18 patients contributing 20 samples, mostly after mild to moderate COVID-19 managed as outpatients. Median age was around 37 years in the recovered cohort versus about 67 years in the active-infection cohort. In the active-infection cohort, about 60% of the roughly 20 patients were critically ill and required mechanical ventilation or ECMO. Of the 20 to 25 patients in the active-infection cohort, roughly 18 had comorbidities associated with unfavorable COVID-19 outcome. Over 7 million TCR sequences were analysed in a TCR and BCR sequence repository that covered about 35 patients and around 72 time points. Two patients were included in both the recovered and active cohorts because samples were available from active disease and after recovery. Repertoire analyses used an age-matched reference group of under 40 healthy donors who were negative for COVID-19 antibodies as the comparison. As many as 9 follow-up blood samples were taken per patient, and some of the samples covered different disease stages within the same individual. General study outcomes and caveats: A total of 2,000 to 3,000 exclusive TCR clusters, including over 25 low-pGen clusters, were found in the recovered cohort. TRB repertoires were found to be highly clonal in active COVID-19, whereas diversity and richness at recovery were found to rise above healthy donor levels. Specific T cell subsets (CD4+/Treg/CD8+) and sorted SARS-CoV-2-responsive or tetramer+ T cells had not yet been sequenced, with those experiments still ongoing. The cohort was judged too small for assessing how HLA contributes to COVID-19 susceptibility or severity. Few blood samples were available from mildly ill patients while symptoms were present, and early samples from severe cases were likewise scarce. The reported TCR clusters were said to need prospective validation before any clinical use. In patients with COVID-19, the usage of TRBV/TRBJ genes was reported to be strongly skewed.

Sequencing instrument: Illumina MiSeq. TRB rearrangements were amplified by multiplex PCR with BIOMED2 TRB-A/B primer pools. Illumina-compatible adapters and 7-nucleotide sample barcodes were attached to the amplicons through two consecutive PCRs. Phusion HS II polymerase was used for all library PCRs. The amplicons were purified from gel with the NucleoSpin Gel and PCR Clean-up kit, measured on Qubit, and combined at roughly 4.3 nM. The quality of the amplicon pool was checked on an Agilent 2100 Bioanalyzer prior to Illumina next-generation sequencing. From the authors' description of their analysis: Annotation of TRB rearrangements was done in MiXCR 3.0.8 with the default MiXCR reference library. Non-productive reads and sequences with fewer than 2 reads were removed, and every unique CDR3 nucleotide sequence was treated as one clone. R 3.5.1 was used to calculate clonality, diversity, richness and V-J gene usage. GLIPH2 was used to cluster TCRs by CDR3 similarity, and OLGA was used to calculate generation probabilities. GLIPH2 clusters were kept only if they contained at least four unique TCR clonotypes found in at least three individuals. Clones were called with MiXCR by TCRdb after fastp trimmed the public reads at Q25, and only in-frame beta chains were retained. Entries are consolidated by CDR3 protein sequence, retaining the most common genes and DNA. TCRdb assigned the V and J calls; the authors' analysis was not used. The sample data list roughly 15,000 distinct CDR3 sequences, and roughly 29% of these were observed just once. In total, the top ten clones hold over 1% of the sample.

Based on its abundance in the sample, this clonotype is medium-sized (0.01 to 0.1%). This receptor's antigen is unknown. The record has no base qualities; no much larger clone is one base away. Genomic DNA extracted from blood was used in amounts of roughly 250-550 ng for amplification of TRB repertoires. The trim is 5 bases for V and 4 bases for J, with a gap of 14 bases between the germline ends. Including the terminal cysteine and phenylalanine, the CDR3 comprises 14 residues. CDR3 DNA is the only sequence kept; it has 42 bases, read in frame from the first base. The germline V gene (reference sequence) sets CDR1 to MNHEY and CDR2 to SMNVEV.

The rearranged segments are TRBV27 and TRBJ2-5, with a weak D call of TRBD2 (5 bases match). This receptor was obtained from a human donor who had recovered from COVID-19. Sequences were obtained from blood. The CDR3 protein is CASSEGRWVETQYF. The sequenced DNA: TGTGCCAGCAGTGAGGGTAGATGGGTAGAGACCCAGTACTTC.